This T cell receptor beta chain was identified during a study of early T cells in non-severe SARS-CoV-2 infection. V dropped 5 bases and J dropped 5; count of bases not matched to a gene: 13. The CDR3 has 17 residues. The V gene's germline CDR1 is SEHNR and CDR2 FQNEAQ (reference sequence). One entry per CDR3 protein results from TCRdb running MiXCR on the 5' RACE reads. This sample yields tens of thousands of distinct CDR3 sequences, of which roughly 10% are seen a single time; around 8.6% belongs to the top ten. The receptor's source is an adult who was a healthcare worker with PCR-confirmed SARS-CoV-2 infection or an uninfected control (not recorded which). The V and J genes are TRBV7-9 and TRBJ2-1; 9 bases match TRBD2. Sequences were obtained from whole blood. Written as DNA, the CDR3 is TGTGCCAGCAGCCCCCGACTAGCGGAGGGGGGGAACAATGAGCAGTTCTTC. Protein product: CASSPRLAEGGNNEQFF. Variable domain in full (rest from reference TRBV7-9 and TRBJ2-1): DTGVSQNPRHKITKRGQNVTFRCDPISEHNRLYWYRQTLGQGPEFLTYFQNEAQLEKSRLLSDRFSAERPKGSFSTLEIQRTEQGDSAMYLCASSPRLAEGGNNEQFFGPGTRLTVL.